The entry that follows covers one TCR beta chain sequence. Assay: immunoSEQ multiplex PCR; the TCRdb copy retains only in-frame clones and omits some. The sample lists over a million clones; 95% to 97% were seen once. The data derive from a study of shared clonotypes between healthy human individuals. This CDR3 region has 14 residues. The V gene's germline CDR1 is SGDLS and CDR2 YYNGEE. Trimming took off 2 bases at V and 5 bases at J, with 13 bases between the two ends. V and J are TRBV9 and TRBJ2-5, with a possible D match to TRBD1 (5 bases). Sequencing used naive CD4+ T cells sorted from blood. Subset here: CD45RA+ positively selected. The receptor comes from a man aged 30 to 45 in good health. Here the CDR3 DNA reads TGTGCCAGCAGCGTCTGGGGCAGAAGCGAGACCCAGTACTTC. Protein sequence: CASSVWGRSETQYF.